The present T cell receptor beta chain was sequenced within a study of T cells in Graves' hyperthyroidism and ophthalmopathy. Study observations and caveats: Blood also showed most of the thyroid clonotypes that were expanded above 0.001.

This clonotype has more than one count but fewer than ten. What it binds is unknown. CDR3 length: 14 amino acids. The trim removed 6 bases at V and 1 base at J, leaving 4 bases unmatched. Germline CDR1 MNHNS, CDR2 SASEGT. A patient was excluded if there was uncontrolled infection, other autoimmune disease, pregnancy or lactation. Diagnosis relied on clinical symptoms, serum thyroxine and TRAb, thyroid ultrasound and orbital computed tomography. Amplification of TCR beta CDR3 regions used RNA as the template. The HTBI set primed first-round TCR CDR3 RT-PCR. MiXCR, applied by TCRdb to the multiplex PCR reads, yields one record per CDR3 protein. The repertoire has about 160,000 distinct CDR3 sequences, 9.4% of them found once; the top ten carry around 20%.

The chain carries TRBV6-1 and TRBJ2-3, with 7 bases aligning to TRBD2. The specimen was blood. The sequence was obtained from a woman younger than 35 with Graves' hyperthyroidism that later progressed to Graves' ophthalmopathy. The CDR3 nucleotides read TGTGCCAGCAGGGGGGGGGTGGGCACAGATACGCAGTATTTT. This translates into CASRGGVGTDTQYF.